These T cell receptor beta chains were read from a single sample in a study of T cell responses to AZD1222 COVID-19 vaccine. TCRdb's table, derived via immunoSEQ multiplex PCR, lists solely in-frame clones and lacks some. The sample consists of 65,000 to 80,000 clones, 90% of them appearing once. Source: peripheral blood, taken on day 0 of AZD1222 vaccination. Receptors were obtained from an adult in good health. Both conserved end residues are part of each CDR3. Each record gives: J gene, D gene, V gene, clone size, CDR3 protein, CDR3 DNA. A D gene is named only where the DNA matches it firmly. The size field is filled for only some rows; it gives once, few, many or a size class.

j_gene: TRBJ2-1; d_gene: .; v_gene: TRBV7-7; abundance: few; CDR3aa: CASSSLANEQFF; CDR3nt: TGTGCCAGCAGCTCTCTAGCGAATGAGCAGTTCTTC
j_gene: TRBJ1-1; d_gene: TRBD1; v_gene: TRBV3-1/TRBV3-2; abundance: .; CDR3aa: CASSPGTVNTEAFF; CDR3nt: TGTGCCAGCAGCCCAGGGACAGTGAACACTGAAGCTTTCTTT
j_gene: TRBJ1-1; d_gene: .; v_gene: TRBV24-1; abundance: .; CDR3aa: CATRGHAQNTEAFF; CDR3nt: TGTGCCACCAGGGGGCACGCACAGAACACTGAAGCTTTCTTT
j_gene: TRBJ2-6; d_gene: .; v_gene: TRBV29-1; abundance: .; CDR3aa: CSVEEIGGATGANVLTF; CDR3nt: TGCAGCGTTGAAGAGATTGGGGGGGCGACTGGGGCCAACGTCCTGACTTTC
j_gene: TRBJ2-3; d_gene: TRBD1; v_gene: TRBV7-2; abundance: .; CDR3aa: CASSQLGQGVDTQYF; CDR3nt: TGTGCCAGCAGCCAACTGGGACAGGGGGTAGATACGCAGTATTTT
j_gene: TRBJ2-7; d_gene: .; v_gene: TRBV6-1; abundance: once; CDR3aa: CASSDGGTYEQYF; CDR3nt: TGTGCCAGCAGTGATGGGGGTACTTACGAGCAGTACTTC
j_gene: TRBJ2-6; d_gene: .; v_gene: TRBV2; abundance: .; CDR3aa: CASSDNRDPQPGANVLTF; CDR3nt: TGTGCCAGCAGCGATAACAGGGATCCCCAACCTGGGGCCAACGTCCTGACTTTC
j_gene: TRBJ1-4; d_gene: .; v_gene: TRBV6-1; abundance: .; CDR3aa: CASSEREKQLQEKLFF; CDR3nt: TGTGCCAGCAGTGAAAGGGAGAAGCAACTGCAAGAAAAACTGTTTTTT
j_gene: TRBJ1-6; d_gene: .; v_gene: TRBV6-5; abundance: .; CDR3aa: CASSYSTRVDNSPLHF; CDR3nt: TGTGCCAGCAGTTACTCGACCAGGGTGGATAATTCACCCCTCCACTTT
j_gene: TRBJ1-1; d_gene: .; v_gene: TRBV7-6; abundance: .; CDR3aa: CASSFRGEAFF; CDR3nt: TGTGCCAGCAGCTTCCGAGGGGAAGCTTTCTTT
j_gene: TRBJ2-7; d_gene: .; v_gene: TRBV29-1; abundance: .; CDR3aa: CSVGDRGGSYEQYF; CDR3nt: TGCAGCGTTGGAGACAGGGGAGGGTCGTACGAGCAGTACTTC
j_gene: TRBJ2-7; d_gene: TRBD2; v_gene: TRBV4-2; abundance: .; CDR3aa: CASSWTSGGRGGEQYF; CDR3nt: TGTGCCAGCAGCTGGACTAGCGGGGGTCGCGGGGGCGAGCAGTACTTC
j_gene: TRBJ2-7; d_gene: TRBD1; v_gene: TRBV20-1; abundance: .; CDR3aa: CSASRQGEDEQYF; CDR3nt: TGCAGTGCTAGTCGACAGGGGGAGGACGAGCAGTACTTC
j_gene: TRBJ1-1; d_gene: .; v_gene: TRBV25-1; abundance: .; CDR3aa: CASRVAGPTRSNTEAFF; CDR3nt: TGTGCCAGCAGGGTAGCGGGCCCCACCAGAAGCAACACTGAAGCTTTCTTT
j_gene: TRBJ2-3; d_gene: .; v_gene: TRBV5-1; abundance: .; CDR3aa: CASSLPGASTDTQYF; CDR3nt: TGCGCCAGCAGCTTGCCGGGGGCTAGCACAGATACGCAGTATTTT
j_gene: TRBJ2-1; d_gene: .; v_gene: TRBV7-2; abundance: .; CDR3aa: CASSPTGGAYNEQFF; CDR3nt: TGTGCCAGCAGCCCTACCGGAGGGGCCTACAATGAGCAGTTCTTC
j_gene: TRBJ1-2; d_gene: .; v_gene: TRBV11-3; abundance: .; CDR3aa: CASSLAADGYTF; CDR3nt: TGTGCCAGCAGCTTAGCAGCGGATGGCTACACCTTC
j_gene: TRBJ2-5; d_gene: TRBD2; v_gene: TRBV6-5; abundance: .; CDR3aa: CASASGGGHQETQYF; CDR3nt: TGTGCCAGCGCTTCGGGAGGGGGACACCAAGAGACCCAGTACTTC
j_gene: TRBJ1-3; d_gene: .; v_gene: TRBV30; abundance: .; CDR3aa: CAWSQGQISGNTIYF; CDR3nt: TGTGCCTGGAGTCAAGGACAGATCTCTGGAAACACCATATATTTT
j_gene: TRBJ2-3; d_gene: .; v_gene: TRBV4-2; abundance: .; CDR3aa: CASSQESLSWSRGTADTQYF; CDR3nt: TGTGCCAGCAGCCAAGAGTCCTTGAGTTGGTCGCGAGGGACGGCAGATACGCAGTATTTT
j_gene: TRBJ1-2; d_gene: .; v_gene: TRBV7-2; abundance: .; CDR3aa: CASSLGSGKSAYGYTF; CDR3nt: TGTGCCAGCAGCTTAGGCTCAGGAAAAAGTGCCTATGGCTACACCTTC
j_gene: TRBJ2-1; d_gene: TRBD2; v_gene: TRBV7-3; abundance: .; CDR3aa: CASSFGGLANNEQFF; CDR3nt: TGTGCCAGCAGCTTCGGGGGACTAGCCAACAATGAGCAGTTCTTC
j_gene: TRBJ1-2; d_gene: TRBD1; v_gene: TRBV6-6; abundance: .; CDR3aa: CASSRGPDGYTF; CDR3nt: TGTGCCAGTAGCAGGGGGCCGGACGGCTACACCTTC
j_gene: TRBJ1-6; d_gene: .; v_gene: TRBV10-1; abundance: .; CDR3aa: CASSERQGSSPLHF; CDR3nt: TGCGCCAGCAGTGAGAGGCAGGGGAGTTCACCCCTCCACTTT